This TCR beta chain was found in a study of cytomegalovirus exposure and HLA in healthy donors. Amplification used 60 Vbeta primers and 13 Jbeta primers. The data were produced by immunoSEQ multiplex PCR, yet TCRdb's version contains in-frame clones alone and is incomplete. The sample lists nearly 100,000 clones; roughly a tenth were seen once. CDR1 is SGHDT, CDR2 YYEEEE, per germline. V was trimmed by 4 bases and J by 2 bases, leaving 10 bases between them. This CDR3 region has 13 residues. This clone was counted a few times. The TCR comes from a man between 50 and 59 years old in good health and CMV-seropositive. The sample comprised PBMCs. The J gene is TRBJ2-7, the V gene TRBV5-6; maybe TRBD2 (6 bases). The CDR3 sequence: CASSPGTAYEQYF. In DNA, the CDR3 is TGTGCCAGCAGCCCAGGGACTGCCTACGAGCAGTACTTC.